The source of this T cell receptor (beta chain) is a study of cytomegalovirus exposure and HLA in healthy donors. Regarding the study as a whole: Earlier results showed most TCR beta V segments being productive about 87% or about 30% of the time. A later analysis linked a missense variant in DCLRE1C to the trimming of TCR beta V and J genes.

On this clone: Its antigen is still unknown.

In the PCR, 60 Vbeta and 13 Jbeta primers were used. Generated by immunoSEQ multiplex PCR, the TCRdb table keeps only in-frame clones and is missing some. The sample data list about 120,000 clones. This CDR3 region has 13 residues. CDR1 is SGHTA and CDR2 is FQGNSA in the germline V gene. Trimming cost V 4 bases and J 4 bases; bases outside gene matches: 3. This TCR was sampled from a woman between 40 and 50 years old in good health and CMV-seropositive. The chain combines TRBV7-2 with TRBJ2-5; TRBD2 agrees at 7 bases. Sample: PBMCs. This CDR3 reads CASSWTSGETQYF. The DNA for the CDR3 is TGTGCCAGCAGCTGGACTAGTGGAGAGACCCAGTACTTC.